These T cell receptor beta chains were read from a single sample in a study of a mutant IDH1 vaccine in newly diagnosed glioma. These TCRs are of unknown antigen specificity. Measured with immunoSEQ multiplex PCR; TCRdb has only the in-frame clones, and not every one. Seen here are some 48,000 clones, 75% to 85% observed once, and the top ten hold 12%. Sequenced material: PBMCs, taken from a glioma patient whose treatment included an IDH1 peptide vaccine. These receptors were obtained from a man aged 35 to 55 with glioma. Each CDR3 is given with its conserved first and last residue.

V	J	CDR3
TRBV19	TRBJ1-3	CASAPGGGRAGNTIYF
TRBV19	TRBJ2-1	CASSIVRDRANEQFF
TRBV29-1	TRBJ2-1	CSVINSYNEQFF
TRBV6-6	TRBJ1-1	CASSPPGGNTEAFF
TRBV5-4	TRBJ2-1	CASSLKVAGLNEQFF
TRBV6-5	TRBJ1-2	CASSYIDRLANYGYTF
TRBV7-2	TRBJ2-2	CASSMGLAGAGELFF
TRBV7-2	TRBJ2-1	CASSPFPAYNEQFF
TRBV7-7	TRBJ2-5	CASSSGTGPADF
TRBV2	TRBJ2-7	CASSSLEEQYF
TRBV6-6	TRBJ2-7	CASSYSSGVPPYEQYF
TRBV7-9	TRBJ2-3	CASSSDGQPLDTQYF
TRBV6-4	TRBJ1-2	CASFRRRAGTDPMYGYTF
TRBV7-9	TRBJ1-1	CASSSTRLGTQLNTEAFF
TRBV7-2	TRBJ2-1	CASRRDRVYNEQFF
TRBV6-1	TRBJ1-3	CASSEFGSSGNTIYF
TRBV4-1	TRBJ2-2	CASSQEGGGTGELFF
TRBV19	TRBJ2-4	CASSSGLADAKNIQYF
TRBV7-9	TRBJ1-2	CASSAPPGRGVDGYTF
TRBV7-2	TRBJ2-5	CASSLELAHKYF
TRBV19	TRBJ1-1	CASSIVGVGTEAFF
TRBV10-3	TRBJ2-3	CAISESIRTDTQYF
TRBV11-2	TRBJ2-3	CASSRRSAEGGKITDTQYF
TRBV29-1	TRBJ2-1	CSVPLAGPPTEQFF
TRBV6-7	TRBJ2-7	CASSYTDGASGNSYEQYF
TRBV19	TRBJ2-1	CASTYGGGDEQFF
TRBV4-1	TRBJ2-7	CASSQDRGTGGYEQYF
TRBV27	TRBJ2-2	CASSLGQYTGELFF
TRBV5-1	TRBJ2-5	CASNPPREGDGETQYF
TRBV29-1	TRBJ1-3	CSVTDRDDRNTIYF
TRBV7-8	TRBJ1-3	CASSSQPSGNTIYF
TRBV6-6	TRBJ2-1	CASSYLTSSFQNEQFF
TRBV6-6	TRBJ1-4	CASSPDRTQEKLFF
TRBV2	TRBJ2-5	CASSEGETQYF
TRBV4-1	TRBJ2-2	CASSARTSGRATGELFF
TRBV5-1	TRBJ2-1	CASSLGWGNEQFF
TRBV2	TRBJ2-1	CASRDPGQNNEQFF
TRBV7-2	TRBJ2-1	CASSLVGGSSYNEQFF
TRBV10-2	TRBJ1-2	CASSPGTGFGYTF
TRBV10-3	TRBJ1-5	CAISELGGDSNQPQHF
TRBV28	TRBJ1-1	CASSLERGNTEAFF
TRBV6-5	TRBJ2-3	CASSTDRGATDTQYF
TRBV6-5	TRBJ2-2	CASTKRTPHTGELFF
TRBV28	TRBJ2-1	CASSFLAGDREQFF
TRBV5-1	TRBJ2-4	CASKEGAKNIQYF
TRBV18	TRBJ1-2	CASSPSQKINYGYTF
TRBV7-9	TRBJ1-2	CASSLEAGNYGYTF
TRBV5-1	TRBJ1-1	CASSRAGSEAFF
TRBV5-1	TRBJ2-1	CASSLGISPWDEQFF
TRBV5-5	TRBJ2-3	CASSLAAGETDTQYF
TRBV9	TRBJ2-3	CASSPTSTGASTDTQYF
TRBV6-1	TRBJ2-1	CASGAGTGTYNEQFF
TRBV9	TRBJ1-2	CASSTLDRTGYTF
TRBV29-1	TRBJ1-2	CSVRGTVYGYTF
TRBV19	TRBJ2-5	CASSIGTSKETQYF